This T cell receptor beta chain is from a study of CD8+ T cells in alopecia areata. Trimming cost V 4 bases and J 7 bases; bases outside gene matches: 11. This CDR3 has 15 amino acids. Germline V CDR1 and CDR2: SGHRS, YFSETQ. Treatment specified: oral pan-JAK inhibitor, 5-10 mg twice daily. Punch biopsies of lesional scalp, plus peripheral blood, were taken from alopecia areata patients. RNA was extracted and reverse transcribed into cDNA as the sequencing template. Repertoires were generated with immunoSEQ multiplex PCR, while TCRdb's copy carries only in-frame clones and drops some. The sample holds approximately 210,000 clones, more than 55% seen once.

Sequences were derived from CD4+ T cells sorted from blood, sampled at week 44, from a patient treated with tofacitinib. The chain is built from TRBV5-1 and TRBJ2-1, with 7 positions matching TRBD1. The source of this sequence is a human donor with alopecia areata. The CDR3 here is CASSTSTGLGNEQFF. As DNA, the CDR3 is TGCGCCAGCAGCACTTCGACAGGGTTGGGGAATGAGCAGTTCTTC.